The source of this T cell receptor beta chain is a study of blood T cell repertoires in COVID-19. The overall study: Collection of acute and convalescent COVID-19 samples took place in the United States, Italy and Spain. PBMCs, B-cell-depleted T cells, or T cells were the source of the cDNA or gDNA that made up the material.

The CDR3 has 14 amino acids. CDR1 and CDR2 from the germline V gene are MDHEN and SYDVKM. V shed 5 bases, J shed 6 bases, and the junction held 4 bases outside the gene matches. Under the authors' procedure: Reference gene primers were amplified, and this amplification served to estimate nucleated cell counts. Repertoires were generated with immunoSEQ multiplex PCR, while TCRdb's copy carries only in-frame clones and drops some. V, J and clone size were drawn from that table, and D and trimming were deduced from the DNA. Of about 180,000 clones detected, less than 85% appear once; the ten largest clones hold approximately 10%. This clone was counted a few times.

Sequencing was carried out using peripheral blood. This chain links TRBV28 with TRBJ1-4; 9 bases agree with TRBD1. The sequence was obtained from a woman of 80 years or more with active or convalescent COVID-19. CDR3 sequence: CASSPQGADEKLFF. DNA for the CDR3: TGTGCCAGCAGTCCACAGGGGGCGGATGAAAAACTGTTTTTT.